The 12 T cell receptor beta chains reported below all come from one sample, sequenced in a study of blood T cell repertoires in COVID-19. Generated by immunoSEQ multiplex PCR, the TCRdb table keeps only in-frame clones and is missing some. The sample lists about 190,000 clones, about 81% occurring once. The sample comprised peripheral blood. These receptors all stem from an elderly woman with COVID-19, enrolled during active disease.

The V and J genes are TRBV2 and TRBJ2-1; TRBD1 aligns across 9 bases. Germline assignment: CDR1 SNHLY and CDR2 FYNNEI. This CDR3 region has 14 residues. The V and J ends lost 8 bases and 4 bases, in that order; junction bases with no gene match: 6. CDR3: CASGLGTGYNEQFF. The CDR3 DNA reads TGTGCCAGCGGACTCGGGACAGGGTACAATGAGCAGTTCTTC. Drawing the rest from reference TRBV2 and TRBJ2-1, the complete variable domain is EPEVTQTPSHQVTQMGQEVILRCVPISNHLYFYWYRQILGQKVEFLVSFYNNEISEKSEIFDDQFSVERPDGSNFTLKIRSTKLEDSAMYFCASGLGTGYNEQFFGPGTRLTVL.

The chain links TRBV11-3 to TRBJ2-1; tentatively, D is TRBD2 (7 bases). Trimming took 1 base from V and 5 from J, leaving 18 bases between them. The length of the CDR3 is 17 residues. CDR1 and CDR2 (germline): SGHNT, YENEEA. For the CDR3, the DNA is TGTGCCAGCAGCTTAGGGCGGGGGCAGGGGCCACACAATGAGCAGTTCTTC. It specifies CASSLGRGQGPHNEQFF.

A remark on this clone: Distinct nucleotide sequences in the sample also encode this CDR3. The CDR3 DNA reads TGTGCCAGTACCAGACAGGGTTACTATGGCTACACCTTC. It specifies CASTRQGYYGYTF. The chain uses TRBV19 and TRBJ1-2, with TRBD1 matching 7 bases. Germline V gene data show CDR1 as LNHDA and CDR2 as SQIVND (reference sequence). Trimming cost V 7 bases and J 3 bases; bases outside gene matches: 5. There are 13 residues in the CDR3.

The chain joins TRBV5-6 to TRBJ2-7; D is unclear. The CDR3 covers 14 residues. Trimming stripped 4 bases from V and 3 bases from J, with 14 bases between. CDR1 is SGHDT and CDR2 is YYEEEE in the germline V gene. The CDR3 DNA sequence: TGTGCCAGCAGCCCCCGAGAGTATAGCTACGAGCAGTACTTC. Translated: CASSPREYSYEQYF.

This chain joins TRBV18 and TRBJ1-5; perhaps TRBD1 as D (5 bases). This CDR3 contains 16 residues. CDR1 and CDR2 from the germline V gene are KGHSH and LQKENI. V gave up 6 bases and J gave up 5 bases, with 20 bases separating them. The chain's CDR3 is CASSEALARVDQPQHF. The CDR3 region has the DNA TGTGCCAGCTCCGAGGCTTTAGCCAGGGTGGATCAGCCCCAGCATTTT.

The chain's CDR3 is CASSSLPGQMNTEAFF. CDR3 in DNA: TGTGCCAGCAGTTCGTTACCGGGACAAATGAACACTGAAGCTTTCTTT. The gene calls are TRBV27 and TRBJ1-1; TRBD1 might be the D (6 bases). There are 16 residues in the CDR3. Germline V gene lookup returns CDR1 MNHEY and CDR2 SMNVEV (reference sequence). Trimming removed 4 bases from V and 0 bases from J, with 15 bases in between.

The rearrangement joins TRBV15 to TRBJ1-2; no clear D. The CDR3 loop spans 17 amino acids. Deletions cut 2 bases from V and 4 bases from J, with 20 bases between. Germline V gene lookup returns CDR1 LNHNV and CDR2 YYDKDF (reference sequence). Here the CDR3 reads CATSRSGPRPLFYGYTF. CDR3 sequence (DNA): TGTGCCACCAGCAGATCGGGTCCCCGCCCCCTATTCTATGGCTACACCTTC.

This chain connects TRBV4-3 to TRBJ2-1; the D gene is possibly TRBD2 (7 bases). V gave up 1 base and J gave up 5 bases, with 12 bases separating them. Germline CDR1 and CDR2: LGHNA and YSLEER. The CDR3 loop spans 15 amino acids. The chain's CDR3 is CASSQGGGGHNEQFF. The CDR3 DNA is TGCGCCAGCAGCCAAGGGGGAGGGGGGCACAATGAGCAGTTCTTC.

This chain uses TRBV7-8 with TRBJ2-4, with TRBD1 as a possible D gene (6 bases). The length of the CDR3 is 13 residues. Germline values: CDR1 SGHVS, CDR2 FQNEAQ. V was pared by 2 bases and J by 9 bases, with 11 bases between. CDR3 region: CASSLRGGTIQYF. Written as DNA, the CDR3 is TGTGCCAGCAGCTTACGAGGGGGAACCATTCAGTACTTC.

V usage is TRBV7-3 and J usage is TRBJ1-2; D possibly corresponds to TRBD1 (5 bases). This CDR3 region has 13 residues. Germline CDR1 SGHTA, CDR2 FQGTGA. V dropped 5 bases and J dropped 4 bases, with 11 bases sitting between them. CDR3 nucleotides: TGTGCCAGCAGCCCCAGGGAGGGCTATGGCTACACCTTC. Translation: CASSPREGYGYTF.

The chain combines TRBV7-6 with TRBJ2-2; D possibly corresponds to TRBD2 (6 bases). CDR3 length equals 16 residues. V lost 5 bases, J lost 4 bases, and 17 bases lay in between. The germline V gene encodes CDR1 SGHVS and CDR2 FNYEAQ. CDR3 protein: CASSHLGGGVTGELFF. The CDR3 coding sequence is TGTGCCAGCAGCCATCTCGGTGGCGGGGTCACCGGGGAGCTGTTTTTT.

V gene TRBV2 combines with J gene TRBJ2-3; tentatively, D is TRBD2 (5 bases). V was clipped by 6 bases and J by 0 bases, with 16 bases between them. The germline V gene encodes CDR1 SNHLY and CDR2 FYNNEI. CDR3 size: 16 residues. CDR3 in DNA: TGTGCCAGCAGGTTGGGTCTAGCAGCTAGCACAGATACGCAGTATTTT. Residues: CASRLGLAASTDTQYF.